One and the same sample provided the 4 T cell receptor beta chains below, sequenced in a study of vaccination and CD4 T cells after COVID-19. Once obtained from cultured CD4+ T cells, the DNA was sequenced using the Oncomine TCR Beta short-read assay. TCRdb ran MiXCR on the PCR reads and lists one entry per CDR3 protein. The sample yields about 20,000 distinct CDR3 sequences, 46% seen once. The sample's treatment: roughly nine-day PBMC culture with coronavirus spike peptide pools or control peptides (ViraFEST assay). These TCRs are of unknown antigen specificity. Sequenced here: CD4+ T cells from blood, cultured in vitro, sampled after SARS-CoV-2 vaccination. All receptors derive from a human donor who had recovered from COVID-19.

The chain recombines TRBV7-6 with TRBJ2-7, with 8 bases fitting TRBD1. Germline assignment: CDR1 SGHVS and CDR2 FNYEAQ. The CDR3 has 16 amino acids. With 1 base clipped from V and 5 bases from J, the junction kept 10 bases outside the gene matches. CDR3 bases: TGTGCCAGCAGCTTAGTTCCGAGCAGGGGGCAAAACGAGCAGTACTTC. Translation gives CASSLVPSRGQNEQYF.

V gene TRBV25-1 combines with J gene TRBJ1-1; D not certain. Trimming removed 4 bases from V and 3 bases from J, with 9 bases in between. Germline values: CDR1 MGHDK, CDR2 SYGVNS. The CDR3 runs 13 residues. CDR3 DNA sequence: TGTGCCAGCAGTGCGAATGTAGACACTGAAGCTTTCTTT. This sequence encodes CASSANVDTEAFF.

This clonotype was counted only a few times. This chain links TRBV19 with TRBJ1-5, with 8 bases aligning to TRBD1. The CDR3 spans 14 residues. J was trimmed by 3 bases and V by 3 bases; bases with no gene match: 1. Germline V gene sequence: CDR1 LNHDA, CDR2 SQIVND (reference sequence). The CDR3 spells CASSIQGANQPQHF. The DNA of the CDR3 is TGTGCCAGTAGTATCCAGGGGGCCAATCAGCCCCAGCATTTT.

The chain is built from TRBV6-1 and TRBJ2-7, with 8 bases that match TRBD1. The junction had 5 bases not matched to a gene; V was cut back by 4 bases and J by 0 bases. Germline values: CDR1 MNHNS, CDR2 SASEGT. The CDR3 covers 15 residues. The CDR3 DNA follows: TGTGCCAGCAGTGTCGACAGGGGCCACTCCTACGAGCAGTACTTC. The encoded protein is CASSVDRGHSYEQYF.